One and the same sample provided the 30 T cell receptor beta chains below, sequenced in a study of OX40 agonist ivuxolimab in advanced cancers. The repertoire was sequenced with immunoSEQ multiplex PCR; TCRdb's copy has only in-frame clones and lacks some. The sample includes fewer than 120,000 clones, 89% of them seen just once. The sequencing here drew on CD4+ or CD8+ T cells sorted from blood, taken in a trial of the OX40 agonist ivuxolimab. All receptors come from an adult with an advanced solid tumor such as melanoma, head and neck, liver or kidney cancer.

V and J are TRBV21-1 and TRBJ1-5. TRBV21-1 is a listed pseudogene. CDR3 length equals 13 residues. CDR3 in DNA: TGTGCCAGCAGCGTTCTTAAAAATCAGCCCCAGCATTTT. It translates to CASSVLKNQPQHF.

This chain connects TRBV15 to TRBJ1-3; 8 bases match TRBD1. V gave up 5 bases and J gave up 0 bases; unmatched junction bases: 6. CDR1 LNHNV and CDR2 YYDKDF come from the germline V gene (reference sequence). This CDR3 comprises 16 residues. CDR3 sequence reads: CATSVDRGNSGNTIYF. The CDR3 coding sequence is TGTGCCACCAGCGTTGACAGGGGAAACTCTGGAAACACCATATATTTT.

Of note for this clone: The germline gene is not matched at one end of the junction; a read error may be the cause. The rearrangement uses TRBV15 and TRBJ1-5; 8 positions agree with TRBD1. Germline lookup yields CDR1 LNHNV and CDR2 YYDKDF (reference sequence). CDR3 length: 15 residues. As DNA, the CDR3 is TGTGCCACTAGCAGGACAGGGTGGAGCAATCAGCCCCAGCATTTT. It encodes CATSRTGWSNQPQHF.

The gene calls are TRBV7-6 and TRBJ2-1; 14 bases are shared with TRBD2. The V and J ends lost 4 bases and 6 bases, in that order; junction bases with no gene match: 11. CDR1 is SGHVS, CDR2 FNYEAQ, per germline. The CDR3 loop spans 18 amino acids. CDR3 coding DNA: TGTGCCAGCAGCTCACCAAGACTAGCGGGAGGGCAGGGCAATGAGCAGTTCTTC. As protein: CASSSPRLAGGQGNEQFF.

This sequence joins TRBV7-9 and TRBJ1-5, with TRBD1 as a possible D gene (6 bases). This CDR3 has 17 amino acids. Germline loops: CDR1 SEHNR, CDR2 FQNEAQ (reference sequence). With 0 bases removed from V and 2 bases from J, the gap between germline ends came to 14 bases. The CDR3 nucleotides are TGTGCCAGCAGCTTAGCAATGGGGGCAGGCGGCAATCAGCCCCAGCATTTT. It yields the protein CASSLAMGAGGNQPQHF.

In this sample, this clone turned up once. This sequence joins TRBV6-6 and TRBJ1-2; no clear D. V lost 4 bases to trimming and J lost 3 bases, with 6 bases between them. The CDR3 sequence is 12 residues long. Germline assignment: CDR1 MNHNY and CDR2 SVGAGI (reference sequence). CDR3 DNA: TGTGCCAGCAGTTCGACGGACTATGGCTACACCTTC. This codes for CASSSTDYGYTF.

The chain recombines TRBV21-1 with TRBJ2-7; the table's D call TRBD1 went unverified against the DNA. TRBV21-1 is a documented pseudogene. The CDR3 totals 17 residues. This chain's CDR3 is CASNEKDRGQSSYEQYF. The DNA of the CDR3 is TGTGCCAGCAACGAAAAGGACAGGGGTCAGAGCTCCTACGAGCAGTACTTC.

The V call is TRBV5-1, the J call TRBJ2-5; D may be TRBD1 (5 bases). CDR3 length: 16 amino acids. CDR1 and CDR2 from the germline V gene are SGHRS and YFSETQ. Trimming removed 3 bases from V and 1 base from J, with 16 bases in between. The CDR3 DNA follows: TGCGCCAGCAGCTCGAGCCTCGACAGCTTCCAAGAGACCCAGTACTTC. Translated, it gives CASSSSLDSFQETQYF. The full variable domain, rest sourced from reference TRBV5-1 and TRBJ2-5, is KAGVTQTPRYLIKTRGQQVTLSCSPISGHRSVSWYQQTPGQGLQFLFEYFSETQRNKGNFPGRFSGRQFSNSRSEMNVSTLELGDSALYLCASSSSLDSFQETQYFGPGTRLLVL.

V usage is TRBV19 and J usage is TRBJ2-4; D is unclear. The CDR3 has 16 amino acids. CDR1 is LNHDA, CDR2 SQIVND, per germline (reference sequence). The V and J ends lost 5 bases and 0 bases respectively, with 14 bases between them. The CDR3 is CASSPVRSAAKNIQYF. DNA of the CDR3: TGTGCCAGTAGTCCCGTCCGGTCTGCAGCCAAAAACATTCAGTACTTC. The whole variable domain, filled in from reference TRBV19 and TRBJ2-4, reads DGGITQSPKYLFRKEGQNVTLSCEQNLNHDAMYWYRQDPGQGLRLIYYSQIVNDFQKGDIAEGYSVSREKKESFPLTVTSAQKNPTAFYLCASSPVRSAAKNIQYFGAGTRLSVL.

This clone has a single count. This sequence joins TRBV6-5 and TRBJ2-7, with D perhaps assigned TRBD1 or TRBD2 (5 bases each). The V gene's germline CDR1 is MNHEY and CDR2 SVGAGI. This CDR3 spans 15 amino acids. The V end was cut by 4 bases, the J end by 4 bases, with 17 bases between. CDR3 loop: CASSFRPGRQYEQYF. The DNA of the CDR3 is TGTGCCAGCAGTTTCAGACCGGGACGCCAGTACGAGCAGTACTTC.

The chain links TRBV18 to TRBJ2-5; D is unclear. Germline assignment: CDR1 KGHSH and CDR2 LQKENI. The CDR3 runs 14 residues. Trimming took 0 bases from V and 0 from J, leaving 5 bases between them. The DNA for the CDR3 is TGTGCCAGCTCACCACCCCAGGACCAAGAGACCCAGTACTTC. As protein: CASSPPQDQETQYF.

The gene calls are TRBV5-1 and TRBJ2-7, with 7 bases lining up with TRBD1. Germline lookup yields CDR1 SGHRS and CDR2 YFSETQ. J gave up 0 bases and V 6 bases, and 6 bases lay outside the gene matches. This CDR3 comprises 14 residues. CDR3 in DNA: TGCGCCAGCACCATGACAGGGAACTCCTACGAGCAGTACTTC. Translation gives CASTMTGNSYEQYF.

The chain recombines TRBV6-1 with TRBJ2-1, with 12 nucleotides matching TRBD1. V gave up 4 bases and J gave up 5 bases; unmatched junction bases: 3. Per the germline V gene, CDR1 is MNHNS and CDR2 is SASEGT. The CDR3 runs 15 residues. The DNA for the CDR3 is TGTGCCAGCAGTGGGGACAGGGGGCGCAACAATGAGCAGTTCTTC. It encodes CASSGDRGRNNEQFF.

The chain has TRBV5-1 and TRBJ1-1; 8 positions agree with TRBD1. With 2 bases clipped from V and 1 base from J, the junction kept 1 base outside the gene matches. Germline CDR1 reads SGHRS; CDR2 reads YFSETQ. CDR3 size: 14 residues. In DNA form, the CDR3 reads TGCGCCAGCAGCTTAACAGGGGGGAACACTGAAGCTTTCTTT. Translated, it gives CASSLTGGNTEAFF.

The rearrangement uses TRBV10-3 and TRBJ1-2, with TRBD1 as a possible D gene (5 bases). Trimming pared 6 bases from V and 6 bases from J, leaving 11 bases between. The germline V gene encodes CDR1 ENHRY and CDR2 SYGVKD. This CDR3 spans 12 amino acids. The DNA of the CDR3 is TGTGCCATCAGCACCGGGACTCATGGCTACACCTTC. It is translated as CAISTGTHGYTF.

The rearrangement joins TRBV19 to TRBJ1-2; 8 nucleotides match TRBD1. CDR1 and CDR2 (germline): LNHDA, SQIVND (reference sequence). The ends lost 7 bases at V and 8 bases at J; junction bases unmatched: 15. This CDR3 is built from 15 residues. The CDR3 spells CASIAAPGGNTGYTF. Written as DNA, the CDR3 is TGTGCCAGTATTGCCGCTCCAGGGGGCAATACAGGCTACACCTTC.

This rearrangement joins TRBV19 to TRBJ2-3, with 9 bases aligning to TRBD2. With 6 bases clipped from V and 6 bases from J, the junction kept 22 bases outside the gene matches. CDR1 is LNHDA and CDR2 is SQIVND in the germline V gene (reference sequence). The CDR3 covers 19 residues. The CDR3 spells CASSPLGGLALSPTDTQYF. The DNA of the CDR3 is TGTGCCAGTAGCCCCCTTGGGGGACTAGCCCTATCTCCCACTGATACGCAGTATTTT.

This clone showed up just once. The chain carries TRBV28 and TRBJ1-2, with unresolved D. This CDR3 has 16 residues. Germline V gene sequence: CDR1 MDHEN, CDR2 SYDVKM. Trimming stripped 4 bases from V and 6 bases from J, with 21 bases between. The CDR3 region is CASSSPGNREGNGYTF. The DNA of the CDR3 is TGTGCCAGCAGTTCTCCAGGAAACCGCGAAGGTAATGGCTACACCTTC.

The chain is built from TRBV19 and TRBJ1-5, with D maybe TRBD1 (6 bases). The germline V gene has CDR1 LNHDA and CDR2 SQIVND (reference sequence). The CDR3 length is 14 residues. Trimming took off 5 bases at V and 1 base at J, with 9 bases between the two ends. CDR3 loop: CASSLQGSNQPQHF. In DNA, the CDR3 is TGTGCCAGTAGTTTGCAGGGGAGCAATCAGCCCCAGCATTTT.

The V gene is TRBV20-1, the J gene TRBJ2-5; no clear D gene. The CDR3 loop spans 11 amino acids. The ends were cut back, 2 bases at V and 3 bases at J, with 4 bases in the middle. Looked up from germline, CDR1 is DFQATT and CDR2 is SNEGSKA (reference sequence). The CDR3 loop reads CSARSEETQYF. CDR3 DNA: TGCAGTGCTAGATCGGAAGAGACCCAGTACTTC.

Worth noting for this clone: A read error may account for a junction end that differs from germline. The CDR3 is CASREGQGAWNEQFF. In DNA form, the CDR3 reads TGTGCCAGCAGAGAAGGACAGGGGGCATGGAATGAGCAGTTCTTC. The genes are TRBV2 and TRBJ2-1, with 11 positions matching TRBD1. CDR3 length: 15 residues. Germline values: CDR1 SNHLY, CDR2 FYNNEI.

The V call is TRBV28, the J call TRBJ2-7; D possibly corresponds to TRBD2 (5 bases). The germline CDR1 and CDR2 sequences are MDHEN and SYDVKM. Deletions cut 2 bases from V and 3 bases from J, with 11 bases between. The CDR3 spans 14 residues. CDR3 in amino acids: CASSLAGPFYEQYF. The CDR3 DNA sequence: TGTGCCAGCAGTTTAGCGGGTCCTTTCTACGAGCAGTACTTC.

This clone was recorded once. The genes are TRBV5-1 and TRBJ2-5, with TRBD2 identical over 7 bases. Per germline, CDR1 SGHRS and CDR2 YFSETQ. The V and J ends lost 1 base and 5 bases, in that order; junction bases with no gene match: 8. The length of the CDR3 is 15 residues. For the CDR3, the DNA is TGCGCCAGCAGCTTGAACCGGGACTACGGGGAGACCCAGTACTTC. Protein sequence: CASSLNRDYGETQYF.

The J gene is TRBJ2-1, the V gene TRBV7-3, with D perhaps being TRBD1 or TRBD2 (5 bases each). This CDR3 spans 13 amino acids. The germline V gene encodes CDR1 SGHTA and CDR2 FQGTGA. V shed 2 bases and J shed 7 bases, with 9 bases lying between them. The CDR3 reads CASSLGTGNEQFF. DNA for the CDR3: TGTGCCAGCAGCTTAGGGACGGGTAATGAGCAGTTCTTC.

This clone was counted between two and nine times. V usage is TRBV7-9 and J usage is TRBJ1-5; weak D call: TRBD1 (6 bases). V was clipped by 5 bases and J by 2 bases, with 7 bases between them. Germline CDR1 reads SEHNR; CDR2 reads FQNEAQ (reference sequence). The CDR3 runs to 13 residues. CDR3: CASSRTGNQPQHF. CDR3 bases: TGTGCCAGCAGCCGGACAGGCAATCAGCCCCAGCATTTT.

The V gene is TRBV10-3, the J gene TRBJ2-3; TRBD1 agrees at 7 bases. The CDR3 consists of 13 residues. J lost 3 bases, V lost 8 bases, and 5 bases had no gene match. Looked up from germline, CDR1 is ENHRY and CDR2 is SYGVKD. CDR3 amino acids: CAILGDRTDTQYF. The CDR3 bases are TGTGCCATCCTAGGGGACAGAACAGATACGCAGTATTTT.

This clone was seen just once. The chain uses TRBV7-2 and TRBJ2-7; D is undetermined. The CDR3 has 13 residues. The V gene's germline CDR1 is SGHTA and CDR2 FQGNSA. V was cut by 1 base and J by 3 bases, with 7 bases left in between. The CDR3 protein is CASSLGRGYEQYF. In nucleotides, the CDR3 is TGTGCCAGCAGCTTAGGTAGAGGCTACGAGCAGTACTTC.

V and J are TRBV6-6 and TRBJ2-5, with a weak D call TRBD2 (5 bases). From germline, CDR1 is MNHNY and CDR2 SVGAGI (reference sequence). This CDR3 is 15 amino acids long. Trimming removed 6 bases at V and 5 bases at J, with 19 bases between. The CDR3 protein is CASSPGKQLEETQYF. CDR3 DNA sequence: TGTGCCAGCAGCCCCGGGAAGCAGTTGGAGGAGACCCAGTACTTC.

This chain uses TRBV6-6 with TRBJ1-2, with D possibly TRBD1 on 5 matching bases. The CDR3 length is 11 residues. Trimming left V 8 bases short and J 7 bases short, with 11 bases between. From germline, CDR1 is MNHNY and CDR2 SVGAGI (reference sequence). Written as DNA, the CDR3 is TGTGCCAGCGGCAGACAGCCTGGCTACACCTTC. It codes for CASGRQPGYTF.

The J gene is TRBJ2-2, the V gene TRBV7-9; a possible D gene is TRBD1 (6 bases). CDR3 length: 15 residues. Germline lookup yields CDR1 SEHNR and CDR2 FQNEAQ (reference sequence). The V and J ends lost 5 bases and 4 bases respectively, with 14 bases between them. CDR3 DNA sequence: TGTGCCAGCAGCCCCCGAGGGGGAGTCACCGGGGAGCTGTTTTTT. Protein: CASSPRGGVTGELFF.